The 31 T cell receptor beta chains below come from one sample, sequenced in a study of shared clonotypes between healthy human individuals. Some clones are missing from TCRdb's copy, which holds only in-frame ones; the method was immunoSEQ multiplex PCR. Among a few million clones listed, roughly 93% were seen once. Sequences were obtained from naive CD4+ T cells from PBMCs. As for subset: CD45RA+ positively selected. The receptors come from a man between 18 and 29 years old in good health. Some clones in this sample may be carry-over from other donors' samples.

A word on this clone: Other DNA sequences within the sample encode an identical CDR3. V gene TRBV5-1 combines with J gene TRBJ2-7; D is undetermined. CDR1 and CDR2 from the germline V gene are SGHRS and YFSETQ. The CDR3 covers 14 residues. V dropped 4 bases and J dropped 1 base, with 12 bases sitting between them. DNA for the CDR3: TGCGCCAGCAGCCTGTTGGGCAGGTCCTACGAGCAGTACTTC. This codes for CASSLLGRSYEQYF.

J is TRBJ2-7 and V is TRBV27; 8 bases align to TRBD2. The germline CDR1 and CDR2 sequences are MNHEY and SMNVEV (reference sequence). The V and J ends lost 7 bases and 0 bases, in that order; junction bases with no gene match: 8. The CDR3 runs 15 residues. Here the CDR3 DNA reads TGTGCCAGCACCCATCGGGGGGGGAGCTCCTACGAGCAGTACTTC. Translating gives CASTHRGGSSYEQYF.

This CDR3 is CSVGNVDQPQHF. The CDR3 DNA reads as TGCAGCGTTGGTAATGTCGATCAGCCCCAGCATTTT. The rearrangement joins TRBV29-1 to TRBJ1-5; D call uncertain. Trimming removed 4 bases from V and 5 bases from J, with 9 bases in between. This CDR3 is built from 12 residues. Per the germline V gene, CDR1 is SQVTM and CDR2 is ANQGSEA.

The chain uses TRBV10-1 and TRBJ1-1; the match to TRBD1 covers 7 bases. CDR1 is WNHNN, CDR2 SYGVQD, per germline (reference sequence). The CDR3 has 16 amino acids. The trim removed 3 bases at V and 1 base at J, leaving 8 bases unmatched. The CDR3 DNA sequence: TGCGCCAGCAGTGATAAACGGGGACAGCCGAACACTGAAGCTTTCTTT. As protein: CASSDKRGQPNTEAFF.

The CDR3 bases are TGTGCCAGCAGTACAGGGCGGGGCACCGGGGAGCTGTTTTTT. It translates to CASSTGRGTGELFF. V gene TRBV28 combines with J gene TRBJ2-2; TRBD1 or TRBD2 may be the D gene (6 bases each). This CDR3 region has 14 residues. Trimming left V 5 bases short and J 4 bases short, with 11 bases between. CDR1 and CDR2 (germline): MDHEN, SYDVKM.

The rearrangement links TRBV28 to TRBJ2-3, with TRBD2 as a possible D gene (6 bases). The CDR3 has 16 amino acids. Germline V gene data show CDR1 as MDHEN and CDR2 as SYDVKM. The ends were cut back, 5 bases at V and 4 bases at J, with 19 bases in the middle. In nucleotides, the CDR3 is TGTGCCAGCAGTCTAACCGGGAGCAGCCCTGCAGATACGCAGTATTTT. This codes for CASSLTGSSPADTQYF.

The genes are TRBV5-1 and TRBJ2-6; D remains ambiguous. Germline V gene lookup returns CDR1 SGHRS and CDR2 YFSETQ. CDR3 length equals 14 residues. Trimming took 7 bases from V and 1 from J, leaving 9 bases between them. This chain's CDR3 is CASSHESGANVLTF. The CDR3 region has the DNA TGCGCCAGCTCTCACGAGTCTGGGGCCAACGTCCTGACTTTC.

The chain has TRBV6-5 and TRBJ2-7; TRBD2 agrees at 9 bases. Germline values: CDR1 MNHEY, CDR2 SVGAGI. The CDR3 has 16 amino acids. With V trimmed by 0 bases and J by 4 bases, 7 bases remained unmatched. CDR3 DNA: TGTGCCAGCAGTTACTCCGGCGGGAGGGCCGGTTACGAGCAGTACTTC. Translated: CASSYSGGRAGYEQYF.

V usage is TRBV28 and J usage is TRBJ2-7, with D perhaps matching TRBD1 (6 bases). V lost 6 bases and J 6 bases, leaving 27 bases between the germline ends. Germline assignment: CDR1 MDHEN and CDR2 SYDVKM. This CDR3 region has 17 residues. The CDR3 DNA is TGTGCCAGCAGCCGAATCGCCGCCAGGGGCGCTTCGGTCGAGCAGTACTTC. Protein: CASSRIAARGASVEQYF.

The chain is built from TRBV18 and TRBJ2-5; no reliable D call. The germline V and J ends were trimmed by 3 bases and 0 bases, with 11 bases remaining between them. The CDR3 has 15 residues. Germline assignment: CDR1 KGHSH and CDR2 LQKENI. The CDR3 nucleotides read TGTGCCAGCTCACCGGTGAAGATGTACCAAGAGACCCAGTACTTC. Protein sequence: CASSPVKMYQETQYF.

The V gene is TRBV10-3, the J gene TRBJ2-7, with 10 bases identical to TRBD2. Germline values: CDR1 ENHRY, CDR2 SYGVKD. The CDR3 totals 15 residues. Trimming at V came to 6 bases and at J to 4 bases, leaving 9 bases not matched to a gene. CDR3 DNA: TGTGCCATCAGAGACGCTAGCGGGAGAGCTTACGAGCAGTACTTC. Its protein is CAIRDASGRAYEQYF.

J is TRBJ1-6 and V is TRBV10-3; D remains ambiguous. The ends were cut back, 5 bases at V and 9 bases at J, with 11 bases in the middle. Germline assignment: CDR1 ENHRY and CDR2 SYGVKD. This CDR3 has 13 amino acids. The CDR3: CAISRGLTSPLHF. The CDR3 DNA reads as TGTGCCATCAGTCGGGGATTGACTTCACCCCTCCACTTT.

V is TRBV5-1 and J is TRBJ2-1; TRBD1 matches at 9 bases. The CDR3 loop spans 15 amino acids. Germline trimming cut 4 bases from V and 8 bases from J; bases unmatched to any gene: 10. Germline V CDR1 and CDR2: SGHRS, YFSETQ. CDR3 region: CASSLGQGRIYEQFF. CDR3 sequence (DNA): TGCGCCAGCAGCCTCGGACAGGGGCGAATCTATGAGCAGTTCTTC.

The chain employs TRBV6-1 and TRBJ2-7; 7 bases align to TRBD2. V lost 7 bases to trimming and J lost 4 bases; unmatched junction nucleotides: 7. CDR3 length equals 13 residues. In germline, CDR1 is MNHNS, CDR2 SASEGT. The CDR3 spells CASNKRDNYEQYF. In nucleotides, the CDR3 is TGTGCCAGCAATAAGCGGGATAATTACGAGCAGTACTTC.

The V and J genes are TRBV5-5 and TRBJ1-1; D unresolved. CDR3 length: 15 residues. Trimming took 2 bases from V and 0 from J, leaving 11 bases between them. Germline CDR1 SGHKS, CDR2 YYEKEE (reference sequence). The CDR3 region is CASSLDISMNTEAFF. The CDR3 DNA reads TGTGCCAGCAGCTTAGACATTAGCATGAACACTGAAGCTTTCTTT. Full variable domain (remainder filled in from reference TRBV5-5 and TRBJ1-1): DAGVTQSPTHLIKTRGQQVTLRCSPISGHKSVSWYQQVLGQGPQFIFQYYEKEERGRGNFPDRFSARQFPNYSSELNVNALLLGDSALYLCASSLDISMNTEAFFGQGTRLTVV.

As DNA, the CDR3 is TGTGCCAGCTCATCAGGACTGGGAAACTATGGCTACACCTTC. Residues: CASSSGLGNYGYTF. J is TRBJ1-2 and V is TRBV18; no clear D gene. With 5 bases removed from V and 2 bases from J, the gap between germline ends came to 12 bases. The CDR3 loop spans 14 amino acids. Germline lookup yields CDR1 KGHSH and CDR2 LQKENI.

The V and J genes are TRBV7-2 and TRBJ1-3, with D maybe TRBD1 (6 bases). Trimming pared 8 bases from V and 8 bases from J, leaving 19 bases between. Germline values: CDR1 SGHTA, CDR2 FQGNSA. This CDR3 has 14 amino acids. The CDR3 sequence: CASGRRDIRDTIYF. The CDR3 bases are TGTGCCAGCGGCAGACGGGACATTCGGGACACCATATATTTT.

The chain has TRBV4-1 and TRBJ1-5; D is unclear. Germline CDR1 is MGHRA and CDR2 is YSYEKL. This CDR3 has 16 residues. Trimming removed 0 bases from V and 4 bases from J, with 13 bases in between. For the CDR3, the DNA is TGCGCCAGCAGCCAAGAGGCAGGACTGATTAATCAGCCCCAGCATTTT. This sequence encodes CASSQEAGLINQPQHF.

The table lists this clone with a count of one. The V gene is TRBV15, the J gene TRBJ2-1; D is ambiguous. Germline loops: CDR1 LNHNV, CDR2 YYDKDF (reference sequence). CDR3 length: 14 amino acids. Trimming shortened V by 5 bases and J by 6 bases, and 14 bases separated the two germline ends. DNA for the CDR3: TGTGCCACCAGCGATGCCCGCAGCGTCAATGAGCAGTTCTTC. Its translation is CATSDARSVNEQFF.

V and J are TRBV29-1 and TRBJ2-1, with TRBD2 matching 8 bases. CDR1 is SQVTM, CDR2 ANQGSEA, per germline. CDR3 length: 14 residues. V was clipped by 7 bases and J by 1 base; unmatched bases: 6. CDR3 residues: CSGSGIGSYNEQFF. The DNA for the CDR3 is TGCAGCGGTAGCGGGATTGGTTCCTACAATGAGCAGTTCTTC.

As to this clone: The sample holds other DNA sequences that translate to the same CDR3. This chain links TRBV9 with TRBJ2-3; D is unresolved. This CDR3 spans 12 amino acids. Looked up from germline, CDR1 is SGDLS and CDR2 is YYNGEE. V was trimmed by 1 base and J by 2 bases, leaving 2 bases between them. For the CDR3, the DNA is TGTGCCAGCAGCGTATCCACAGATACGCAGTATTTT. Protein product: CASSVSTDTQYF.

This chain connects TRBV7-3 to TRBJ2-7, with 8 bases that match TRBD2. Germline CDR1 reads SGHTA; CDR2 reads FQGTGA. CDR3 length: 15 residues. The V segment lost 6 bases and the J segment 0 bases; nucleotides outside the gene matches: 7. This CDR3 is CASSATSGHSYEQYF. The CDR3 region has the DNA TGTGCCAGCAGTGCCACTAGCGGCCACTCCTACGAGCAGTACTTC.

The chain couples TRBV6-5 to TRBJ1-2, with D maybe TRBD1 (6 bases). V lost 3 bases and J 6 bases, leaving 17 bases between the germline ends. CDR1 MNHEY and CDR2 SVGAGI come from the germline V gene. The CDR3 spans 15 residues. CDR3 region: CASSYSLGAPNGYTF. The DNA for the CDR3 is TGTGCCAGCAGTTATAGTCTGGGGGCGCCTAATGGCTACACCTTC.

The V call is TRBV7-9, the J call TRBJ2-1; D may match TRBD1 or TRBD2 (5 bases each). Trimming shortened V by 0 bases and J by 6 bases, and 12 bases separated the two germline ends. This CDR3 is built from 15 residues. Germline V CDR1 and CDR2: SEHNR, FQNEAQ (reference sequence). CDR3 DNA: TGTGCCAGCAGCTTAGCTTTGGGGACCATCAATGAGCAGTTCTTC. Protein: CASSLALGTINEQFF. The full variable domain, in which reference TRBV7-9 and TRBJ2-1 provide the parts outside the CDR3, is DTGVSQNPRHKITKRGQNVTFRCDPISEHNRLYWYRQTLGQGPEFLTYFQNEAQLEKSRLLSDRFSAERPKGSFSTLEIQRTEQGDSAMYLCASSLALGTINEQFFGPGTRLTVL.

This rearrangement joins TRBV25-1 to TRBJ2-1; 7 positions agree with TRBD1. Germline CDR1 is MGHDK and CDR2 is SYGVNS. Germline trimming cut 4 bases from V and 2 bases from J; bases unmatched to any gene: 5. There are 15 residues in the CDR3. CDR3 region: CASSARQGTYNEQFF. In DNA form, the CDR3 reads TGTGCCAGCAGTGCTCGACAGGGAACCTACAATGAGCAGTTCTTC. Variable domain in full (rest from reference TRBV25-1 and TRBJ2-1): EADIYQTPRYLVIGTGKKITLECSQTMGHDKMYWYQQDPGMELHLIHYSYGVNSTEKGDLSSESTVSRIRTEHFPLTLESARPSHTSQYLCASSARQGTYNEQFFGPGTRLTVL.

CDR3 nucleotides: TGCGCCAGCAGCTTGGGTCCGGGGGGCGTGGAGACCCAGTACTTC. Its translation is CASSLGPGGVETQYF. The chain is built from TRBV5-1 and TRBJ2-5; tentative D call: TRBD2 (7 bases). This CDR3 region has 15 residues. Germline-derived CDR1 and CDR2 are SGHRS and YFSETQ. Between the trimmed V and J ends, which lost 0 bases and 5 bases, there was a span of 14 bases.

This clone was detected only a few times. The rearrangement uses TRBV28 and TRBJ1-2, with 9 bases that match TRBD1. The CDR3 spans 14 residues. After removal of 4 bases from V and 5 bases from J, the junction contained 5 bases not matched to a gene. Per germline, CDR1 MDHEN and CDR2 SYDVKM. The CDR3 region is CASSSRDREYGYTF. Here the CDR3 DNA reads TGTGCCAGCAGTTCCCGGGACAGGGAGTATGGCTACACCTTC.

This chain connects TRBV18 to TRBJ1-2; D is uncertain. The CDR3 has 13 amino acids. V lost 2 bases to trimming and J lost 6 bases, with 10 bases between them. Looked up from germline, CDR1 is KGHSH and CDR2 is LQKENI. In nucleotides, the CDR3 is TGTGCCAGCTCACCAACACAGTGGCATGGCTACACCTTC. This gives the protein CASSPTQWHGYTF. The full variable domain, rest sourced from reference TRBV18 and TRBJ1-2, is NAGVMQNPRHLVRRRGQEARLRCSPMKGHSHVYWYRQLPEEGLKFMVYLQKENIIDESGMPKERFSAEFPKEGPSILRIQQVVRGDSAAYFCASSPTQWHGYTFGSGTRLTVV.

The chain combines TRBV7-2 with TRBJ1-4; a possible D gene is TRBD1 (6 bases). CDR1 SGHTA and CDR2 FQGNSA come from the germline V gene. This CDR3 region has 15 residues. V was trimmed by 4 bases and J by 0 bases, leaving 9 bases between them. CDR3 residues: CASSSQGPTNEKLFF. Here the CDR3 DNA reads TGTGCCAGCAGCTCACAGGGTCCAACTAATGAAAAACTGTTTTTT. The full variable domain, in which reference TRBV7-2 and TRBJ1-4 provide the parts outside the CDR3, is GAGVSQSPSNKVTEKGKDVELRCDPISGHTALYWYRQSLGQGLEFLIYFQGNSAPDKSGLPSDRFSAERTGGSVSTLTIQRTQQEDSAVYLCASSSQGPTNEKLFFGSGTQLSVL.

The genes are TRBV6-5 and TRBJ1-2; no clear D gene. Trimming removed 8 bases from V and 4 bases from J, with 8 bases in between. Germline V gene data show CDR1 as MNHEY and CDR2 as SVGAGI. CDR3 size: 11 residues. The DNA for the CDR3 is TGTGCCAGCCGGGCAGCCTATGGCTACACCTTC. It yields the protein CASRAAYGYTF.

The CDR3 DNA is TGTGCCAGCAGCCAAGGAGTTGACGGGAGAAGGACCGGGGAGCTGTTTTTT. Translation gives CASSQGVDGRRTGELFF. The V gene is TRBV4-2, the J gene TRBJ2-2; perhaps TRBD2 as D (6 bases). The CDR3 totals 17 residues. Germline CDR1 and CDR2: LGHNA and YNFKEQ. Trimming pared 1 base from V and 5 bases from J, leaving 17 bases between.